Given below is one TCR beta chain in context. Seattle-derived patients entered the study during active infection and were followed longitudinally. Germline CDR1 and CDR2: MNHEY and SVGEGT. V lost 5 bases and J lost 3, with 14 bases in between. The CDR3 is made up of 14 amino acids. This record belongs to a study of blood T cell repertoires in COVID-19. The wider study: COVID-19 samples collected from the United States, Italy and Spain covered acute and convalescent phases. T cells, B-cell-depleted T cells, or PBMCs provided the cDNA or gDNA that served as material.

Per the study methods: From reference gene primer amplification, estimates of nucleated cell counts were derived. Only in-frame clones appear in the TCRdb table, and some are missing; sequencing was by immunoSEQ multiplex PCR. V and J calls and clone size are copied from that table; D and trimming were computed from the DNA. The sample includes 250,000 to 350,000 clones, 75% to 90% of them seen just once. The TCR was taken from a woman in her 50s with COVID-19, enrolled during active disease. Material for sequencing was peripheral blood. This sequence joins TRBV6-2 or TRBV6-3 and TRBJ2-7; TRBD1 might be the D (6 bases). The CDR3 DNA is TGTGCCAGCAGTCGACAGGTCCCTCTCTACGAGCAGTACTTC. It translates to CASSRQVPLYEQYF.